This TCR beta chain is drawn from a study of neoadjuvant nivolumab and ipilimumab in lung cancer. The study, taken as a whole, reports: Blood richness before therapy tracked richness in tumors resected after neoadjuvant therapy. Pathologic regression was not significantly tied to TCR clonality.

The repertoire was sequenced with immunoSEQ multiplex PCR; TCRdb's copy has only in-frame clones and lacks some. The repertoire holds 9,000 to 10,000 clones, with 81% as singletons. A word on this clone: Antigen: not known.

The CDR3 has 14 residues. The germline V and J ends were trimmed by 2 bases and 3 bases, with 8 bases remaining between them. The germline V gene encodes CDR1 SGHAT and CDR2 FQDESV (reference sequence). The sample consisted of peripheral blood, taken before neoadjuvant nivolumab, alone or with ipilimumab. The sequence came from an adult with non-small cell lung cancer. The rearrangement uses TRBV11-1 and TRBJ2-1; D possibly matches TRBD1 or TRBD2 (5 bases each). CDR3 loop: CASSLYGGYNEQFF. The CDR3 DNA reads as TGTGCCAGCAGCTTATATGGGGGCTACAATGAGCAGTTCTTC.